This entry features one T cell receptor beta chain sequence. This CDR3 is 17 amino acids long. Germline V gene data show CDR1 as KGHSH and CDR2 as LQKENI. The V and J ends lost 2 bases and 1 base respectively, with 17 bases between them. This specimen belongs to a study of blood T cell repertoires in COVID-19. Study in general: Acute-phase and convalescent COVID-19 samples originated in the United States, Italy and Spain.

Repertoires were generated with immunoSEQ multiplex PCR, while TCRdb's copy carries only in-frame clones and drops some. The sample has tens of thousands of clones; around 86% are singletons. This TCR was recovered from a woman older than 75 with acute or convalescent COVID-19. Source material: peripheral blood. This sequence joins TRBV18 and TRBJ1-2; TRBD1 might be the D (5 bases). The CDR3 here is CASSPGRGSDLNYGYTF. Written as DNA, the CDR3 is TGTGCCAGCTCACCAGGGAGGGGATCCGACCTTAACTATGGCTACACCTTC.